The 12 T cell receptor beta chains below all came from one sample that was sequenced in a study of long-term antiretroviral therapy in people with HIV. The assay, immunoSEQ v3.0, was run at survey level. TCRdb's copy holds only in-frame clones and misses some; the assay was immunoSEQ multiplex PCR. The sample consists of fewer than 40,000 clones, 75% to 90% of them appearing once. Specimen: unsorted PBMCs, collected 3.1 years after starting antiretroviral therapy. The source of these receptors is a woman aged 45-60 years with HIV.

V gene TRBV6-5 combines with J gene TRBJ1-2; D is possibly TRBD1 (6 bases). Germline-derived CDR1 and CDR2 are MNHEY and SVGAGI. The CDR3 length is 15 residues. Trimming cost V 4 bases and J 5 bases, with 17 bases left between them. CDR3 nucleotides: TGTGCCAGCAGTTCCTTCTGGGACACCGGATATGGCTACACCTTC. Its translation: CASSSFWDTGYGYTF.

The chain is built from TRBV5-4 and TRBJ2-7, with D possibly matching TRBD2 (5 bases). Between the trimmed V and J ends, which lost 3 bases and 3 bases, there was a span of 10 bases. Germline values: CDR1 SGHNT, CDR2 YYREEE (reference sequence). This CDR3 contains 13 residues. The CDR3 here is CASSWGVGYEQYF. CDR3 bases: TGTGCCAGCAGCTGGGGAGTGGGCTACGAGCAGTACTTC.

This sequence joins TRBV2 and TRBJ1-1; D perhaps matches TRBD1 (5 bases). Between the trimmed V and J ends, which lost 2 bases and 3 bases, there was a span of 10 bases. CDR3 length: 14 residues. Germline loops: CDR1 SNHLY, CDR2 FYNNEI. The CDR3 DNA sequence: TGTGCCAGCAGTGAATTGGTCAGGGACACTGAAGCTTTCTTT. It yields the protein CASSELVRDTEAFF.

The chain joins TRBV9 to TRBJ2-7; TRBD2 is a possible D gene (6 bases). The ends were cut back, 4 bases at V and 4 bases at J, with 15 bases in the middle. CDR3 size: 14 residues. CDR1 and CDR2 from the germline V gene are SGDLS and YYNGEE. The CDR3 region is CASSPAGPPYEQYF. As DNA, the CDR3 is TGTGCCAGCAGCCCTGCGGGACCACCTTACGAGCAGTACTTC.

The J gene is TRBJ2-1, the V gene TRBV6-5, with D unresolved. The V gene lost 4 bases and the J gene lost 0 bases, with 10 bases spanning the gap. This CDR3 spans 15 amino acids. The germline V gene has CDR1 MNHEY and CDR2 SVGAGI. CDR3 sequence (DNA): TGTGCCAGCAGTTCCGGTGGGGACTCCTACAATGAGCAGTTCTTC. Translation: CASSSGGDSYNEQFF.

CDR3 nucleotides: TGCGCCAGCAGCTTGTCGGGCCCTGGTAATTCACCCCTCCACTTT. This encodes CASSLSGPGNSPLHF. The chain is built from TRBV5-1 and TRBJ1-6, with D unclear. Germline V gives CDR1 SGHRS, CDR2 YFSETQ. The CDR3 has 15 amino acids. V lost 1 base to trimming and J lost 6 bases, with 11 bases between them.

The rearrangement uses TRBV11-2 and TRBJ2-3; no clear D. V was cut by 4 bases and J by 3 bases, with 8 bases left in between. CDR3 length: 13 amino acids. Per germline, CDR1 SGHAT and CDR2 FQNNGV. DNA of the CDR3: TGTGCCAGCAGCTCCACTTGGACAGATACGCAGTATTTT. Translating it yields CASSSTWTDTQYF.

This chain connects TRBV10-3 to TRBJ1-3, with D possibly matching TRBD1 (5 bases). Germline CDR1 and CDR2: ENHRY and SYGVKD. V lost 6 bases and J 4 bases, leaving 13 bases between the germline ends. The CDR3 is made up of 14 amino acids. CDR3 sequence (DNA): TGTGCCATCAGACAGGACTTGGGAGGAAACACCATATATTTT. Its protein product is CAIRQDLGGNTIYF.

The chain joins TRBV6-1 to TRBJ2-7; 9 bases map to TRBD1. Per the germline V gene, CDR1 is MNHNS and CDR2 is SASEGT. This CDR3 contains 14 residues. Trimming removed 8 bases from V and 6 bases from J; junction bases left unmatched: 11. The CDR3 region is CASSPDRGVTEQYF. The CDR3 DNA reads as TGTGCCAGCTCCCCAGACAGGGGGGTCACCGAGCAGTACTTC.

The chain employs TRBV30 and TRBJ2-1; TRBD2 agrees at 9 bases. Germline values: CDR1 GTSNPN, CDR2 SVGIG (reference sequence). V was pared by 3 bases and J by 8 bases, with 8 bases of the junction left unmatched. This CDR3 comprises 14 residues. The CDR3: CAWRQAGGGDEQFF. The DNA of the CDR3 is TGTGCCTGGAGACAAGCGGGGGGAGGCGATGAGCAGTTCTTC.

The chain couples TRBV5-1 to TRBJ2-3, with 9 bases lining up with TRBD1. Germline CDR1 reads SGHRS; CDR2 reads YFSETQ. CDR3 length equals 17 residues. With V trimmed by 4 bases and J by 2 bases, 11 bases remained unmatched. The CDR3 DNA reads TGCGCCAGCAGCCCACTATACAGGGGGCGAATCACAGATACGCAGTATTTT. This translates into CASSPLYRGRITDTQYF.

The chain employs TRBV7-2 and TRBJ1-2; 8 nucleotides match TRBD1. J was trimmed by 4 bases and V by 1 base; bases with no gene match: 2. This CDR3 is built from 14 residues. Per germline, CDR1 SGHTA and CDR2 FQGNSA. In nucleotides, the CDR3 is TGTGCCAGCAGCTTAGTCGGACAGGGCTATGGCTACACCTTC. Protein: CASSLVGQGYGYTF.